Listed below are T cell receptor beta chains from one sample, sequenced in a study of CD8 T cells in ankylosing spondylitis. MiXCR was run by TCRdb on the 5' RACE reads, yielding one entry per CDR3 protein. The profile shows approximately 350,000 distinct CDR3 sequences, about 14% of them singletons. The sample comprised blood, either unsorted or a sorted T cell fraction (not recorded which). Receptors were obtained from a male donor with ankylosing spondylitis or in good health (not recorded which). CDR3s include the opening cysteine and the closing phenylalanine or tryptophan. D genes are given only for firm matches. The listing skips clone size in some rows; elsewhere it reads once, few, many or a size class.

V gene,D gene,J gene,clone size,CDR3 DNA,CDR3 protein
TRBV20-1,TRBD1,TRBJ2-7,.,TGCAGTGCTAGTGGACAGGGGGGCCCCTACGAGCAGTACTTC,CSASGQGGPYEQYF
TRBV4-2,.,TRBJ2-5,few,TGTGCCAGCAGTAAACCTGGGAAAGAGACCCAGTACTTC,CASSKPGKETQYF
TRBV21-1,.,TRBJ2-3,.,TGTGCCAGCAGCAAAGAAAGGGCACTAGCGAAACCTAGCACAGATACGCAGTATTTT,CASSKERALAKPSTDTQYF
TRBV5-1,.,TRBJ1-2,.,TGCGCCAGCAGCTTGGATAGGGGGGCGGAAGGCTACACCTTC,CASSLDRGAEGYTF
TRBV7-9,.,TRBJ2-7,.,TGTGCCAGCAGCTTAGAGGCCGGGGCAGGAGGGGTCTACGAGCAGTACTTC,CASSLEAGAGGVYEQYF
TRBV5-6,.,TRBJ2-7,.,TGTGCCAGCAGCTCAATCGTACCGGCAGGGGTCTCCGAGCAGTACTTC,CASSSIVPAGVSEQYF
TRBV3-1,.,TRBJ1-6,.,TGTGCCAGCAGCCAAGAGGGGTCACCCCTCCACTTT,CASSQEGSPLHF
TRBV12-3/TRBV12-4,TRBD2,TRBJ2-5,few,TGTGCCAGCAATAGCGGGAGGTTAGCGAGAGAGACCCAGTACTTC,CASNSGRLARETQYF
TRBV12-3/TRBV12-4,.,TRBJ2-1,few,TGTGCCAGCAGTCTGGGAAGGGACCAGTTCTTC,CASSLGRDQFF
TRBV5-5,.,TRBJ2-1,.,TGTGCCAGCAGCTTTGGGGCCTACAATGAGCAGTTCTTC,CASSFGAYNEQFF
TRBV12-3/TRBV12-4,TRBD2,TRBJ2-5,.,TGTGCCAGCAGGCCGACTAGCGGGAGGGAGACCCAGTACTTC,CASRPTSGRETQYF
TRBV5-1,.,TRBJ1-1,.,TGCGCCAGCAGCTTGGCCAGGTCTGCCAGCGACGCTTTCTTT,CASSLARSASDAFF
TRBV24-1,.,TRBJ1-1,.,TGTGCCACCAGTGATTTTCCCTTCTCCACTGAAGCTTTCTTT,CATSDFPFSTEAFF
TRBV12-3/TRBV12-4,TRBD2,TRBJ2-1,few,TGTGCCAGCAGCCCTCGGGGAGCGGGGGGCACCTACAATGAGCAGTTCTTC,CASSPRGAGGTYNEQFF
TRBV5-1,.,TRBJ2-5,few,TGCGCCAGCAGCTTGCAGGTGCAAGAGACCCAGTACTTC,CASSLQVQETQYF
TRBV3-1,TRBD1,TRBJ2-7,.,TGTGCCAGCAGCCCTAAGATAACGACAGGGCCAGGGTGGGCCGAGCAGTACTTC,CASSPKITTGPGWAEQYF